The entry that follows covers one T cell receptor beta chain sequence. Its target antigen remains unknown. No base quality values were provided; no much bigger clone lies one nucleotide off. Library generation was performed with 5' RACE. The instrument given in TCRdb is NextSeq 500. The TCR library protocol attached a unique molecular identifier to each TCR cDNA molecule to allow correction of PCR and sequencing errors. The study's processing was this. Decombinator tools were used for TCR identification, UMI-based error correction and CDR3 extraction. TCRs above a frequency of 2 per 1,000, corresponding to the top 1% of the tumor frequency distribution, were defined as expanded. Rényi diversity was computed with the R vegan package after subsampling each repertoire 100 times to 5,000 TCRs. CDR3 similarity networks were built from amino acid triplet string-kernel similarity, connecting CDR3s with pairwise similarity above 0.82. Using fastp at Q25 and MiXCR, TCRdb reprocessed the public reads and kept productive beta chains. Rows are combined by CDR3 protein, so each entry shows the most common genes and DNA. These V and J calls derive from TCRdb rather than the authors' analysis. The sample table records approximately 100,000 distinct CDR3 sequences; approximately 19% of these occur just once. Of the sample, 21% is held by the ten largest clones.

Sample time point, as interpreted from the label and publication: blood at routine non-recurrence follow-up after resection. For TCR sequencing, whole RNA was extracted from tumor and nontumor lung tissue, or from cryopreserved PBMC samples, and no cell sorting was done. Only patients for whom sufficient RNA was available from at least two tumor regions were selected for TCR sequencing. CDR1 MNHEY and CDR2 SVGAGI were looked up in the germline V gene. The V and J ends are trimmed by 5 bases and 7 bases, leaving 15 bases between them. The CDR3 contains 14 residues, cysteine and phenylalanine counted. Only CDR3 DNA is held: 42 bases, read in frame from base 1. The data originate from a study of spatial heterogeneity in lung cancer (dated by TCRdb to about 2019). At the level of the whole study: Donors were some 67 patients with early-stage, untreated non-small cell lung cancer from the lung TRACERx cohort. Follow-up PBMC samples were sequenced whenever the samples were available, and the median time to follow-up was around two years after resection. Beta-chain transcripts were consistently detected in greater numbers than alpha-chain transcripts, which likely reflects a higher abundance of beta-chain transcripts. In the raw uncorrected reads, each unique combination of TCR and UMI appeared on average more than ten times. In non-small cell lung cancer, the study quantitatively compared TCR alpha and beta repertoires across several tumor regions, matched nontumor lung, and blood. Nonsynonymous mutation counts, determined by whole-exome sequencing of tumor tissue, were related to TCR repertoire features. At surgery, both alpha and beta chains were TCR-sequenced in approximately 210 tumor regions, over 61 matched nontumor lung samples and a few dozen PBMC samples. Broad study findings and their caveats: Ubiquitous expanded tumor TCRs were detected in blood more often at tumor resection than at routine follow-up. Only roughly 15 patients were included in comparisons of baseline and follow-up blood repertoires. Additional single-cell paired TCR alpha and beta sequencing was considered necessary to confirm, at a functional level, the hypothesis that regional TCRs recognize regional mutations.

The chain employs TRBV6-5 and TRBJ1-3; confidence is insufficient to name the D gene. The sequences come from PBMCs, collected at follow-up. The sequence was obtained from a male donor with early-stage non-small cell lung cancer. The DNA sequence follows: TGTGCCAGCAGTAGATCAACTTTGGGGAACACCATATATTTT. It codes for CASSRSTLGNTIYF.